The entry below gives a single T cell receptor (beta chain) sequence along with its context. Its target is unknown. This entry belongs to a study of monozygotic twins with cystic fibrosis. Only in-frame clones appear in the TCRdb table, and some are missing; sequencing was by immunoSEQ multiplex PCR. The sample lists tens of thousands of clones, about 97% occurring once. The CDR3 is 15 amino acids. Trimming removed 3 bases from V and 5 bases from J, with 17 bases in between. Germline V gene lookup returns CDR1 MDHEN and CDR2 SYDVKM. Study results and limitations: Unrelated CF individuals shared fewer identical clonotypes than monozygotic CF twins. Low clonality (median roughly 0.009) suggested a mostly naive repertoire. J usage was most co-twin-similar in 8 of 16 pairs, V in 13.

Sequences were obtained from blood. The chain joins TRBV28 to TRBJ2-7; D may be TRBD1 or TRBD2 (5 bases each). This clonotype was sampled from a girl aged 5 to 17 with cystic fibrosis. The chain's CDR3 is CASSLGWKRGHEQYV. DNA for the CDR3: TGTGCCAGCAGTTTGGGGTGGAAAAGGGGACACGAGCAGTACGTC.